Shown below are 29 T cell receptor beta chains from a single sample sequenced in a study of CD8+CD57+ T cells in acquired aplastic anemia. Template material for TCR beta VDJ and CDR3 profiling consisted of genomic DNA. Each CDR3 protein is one row after TCRdb ran MiXCR on the reads. This sample yields under 250,000 distinct CDR3 sequences, of which around 45% are seen a single time; about 7.8% belongs to the top ten. Before being chosen for sequencing, patients had shown CD8+CD57+ cell expansion by flow cytometry. The specimen was sorted CD4+, CD8+, or CD8+CD57+ T cells (not recorded which) from PBMCs. Source of these receptors: a human donor with aplastic anemia.

This clonotype was counted at least ten times. The rearrangement links TRBV4-1 to TRBJ2-7, with TRBD2 identical over 10 bases. This CDR3 contains 14 residues. With 2 bases clipped from V and 4 bases from J, the junction kept 2 bases outside the gene matches. CDR1 is MGHRA, CDR2 YSYEKL, per germline. The CDR3, as DNA: TGCGCCAGCAGCCAACAAGCGGGAGGGTACGAGCAGTACTTC. This encodes CASSQQAGGYEQYF.

J is TRBJ2-7 and V is TRBV11-2; D unclear. With 3 bases removed from V and 3 bases from J, the gap between germline ends came to 6 bases. This CDR3 is built from 12 residues. CDR1 and CDR2 (germline): SGHAT, FQNNGV. The CDR3 here is CASSFSYYEQYF. The CDR3 nucleotides are TGTGCCAGCAGCTTCTCCTACTACGAGCAGTACTTC.

This clonotype was recorded many times. This chain connects TRBV7-2 to TRBJ2-1; no clear D gene. The CDR3 loop spans 18 amino acids. Trimming cost V 5 bases and J 4 bases, with 24 bases left between them. Germline lookup yields CDR1 SGHTA and CDR2 FQGNSA. DNA for the CDR3: TGTGCCAGCAGCCTAATTCTAGGTCCGGGTAACCCATACAATGAGCAGTTCTTC. Protein product: CASSLILGPGNPYNEQFF.

The table lists this clonotype with many counts. This sequence joins TRBV13 and TRBJ2-2; 9 nucleotides align to TRBD2. CDR3 length: 15 amino acids. The germline gives CDR1 PRHDT, CDR2 FYEKMQ (reference sequence). With 3 bases clipped from V and 4 bases from J, the junction kept 3 bases outside the gene matches. Here the CDR3 reads CASSFSGSLTGELFF. The CDR3 nucleotides are TGTGCCAGCAGCTTTAGCGGGAGTCTCACCGGGGAGCTGTTTTTT.

This clonotype was seen only a few times. V gene TRBV27 combines with J gene TRBJ2-5; TRBD1 aligns across 8 bases. The V gene's germline CDR1 is MNHEY and CDR2 SMNVEV (reference sequence). V lost 5 bases, J lost 2 bases, and 4 bases stayed unmatched. This CDR3 has 14 amino acids. The CDR3 nucleotides are TGTGCCAGCAGTCACACAGGGGGACAAGAGACCCAGTACTTC. This encodes CASSHTGGQETQYF.

V and J are TRBV25-1 and TRBJ2-1; TRBD2 aligns across 7 bases. V was clipped by 5 bases and J by 9 bases; unmatched bases: 10. CDR3 length: 14 residues. Germline V gene lookup returns CDR1 MGHDK and CDR2 SYGVNS. In DNA, the CDR3 is TGTGCCAGCAGTTCGGACGGGGAGGGCGCTGAGCAGTTCTTC. This codes for CASSSDGEGAEQFF.

About this clonotype: The junction shows a germline mismatch at one end, possibly a read error. This chain connects TRBV7-7 to TRBJ2-5, with 9 bases lining up with TRBD2. Germline CDR1 reads SSHAT; CDR2 reads FNYEAQ (reference sequence). This CDR3 is 15 amino acids long. CDR3 coding DNA: TGTGCCAGCAGCTTAGGATTAGCGGGGGTCCTCGCCCAGTATTTC. Translation gives CASSLGLAGVLAQYF. Full variable domain (outside the CDR3, taken from reference TRBV7-7 and TRBJ2-5): GAGVSQSPRYKVTKRGQDVTLRCDPISSHATLYWYQQALGQGPEFLTYFNYEAQPDKSGLPSDRFSAERPEGSISTLTIQRTEQRDSAMYRCASSLGLAGVLAQYFGPGTRLLVL.

This clonotype was observed at least ten times. This chain joins TRBV6-2 or TRBV6-3 and TRBJ2-7, with D possibly TRBD1 on 6 matching bases. The germline CDR1 and CDR2 sequences are MNHEY and SVGEGT. V was clipped by 10 bases and J by 5 bases, with 18 bases between them. This CDR3 contains 13 residues. Written as DNA, the CDR3 is TGTGCCATTACTCCACAGGGATTGAACGAGCAGTACTTC. Translating gives CAITPQGLNEQYF.

CDR3: CASSYSVGPQDEQFF. Written as DNA, the CDR3 is TGTGCCAGCAGTTACTCGGTGGGACCCCAAGATGAGCAGTTCTTC. The genes are TRBV7-9 and TRBJ2-1, with D perhaps being TRBD1 or TRBD2 (5 bases each). V shed 6 bases and J shed 8 bases, with 20 bases lying between them. The CDR3 is 15 amino acids. The germline V gene has CDR1 SEHNR and CDR2 FQNEAQ (reference sequence).

This clonotype appeared many times. The gene calls are TRBV29-1 and TRBJ1-1; D is unresolved. From germline, CDR1 is SQVTM and CDR2 ANQGSEA. CDR3 size: 12 residues. Trimming cost V 7 bases and J 6 bases, with 15 bases left between them. CDR3: CSASDSRPEAFF. DNA of the CDR3: TGCAGCGCCAGCGACTCACGGCCTGAAGCTTTCTTT.

This clonotype has a count of ten or more. The chain carries TRBV2 and TRBJ2-7; D uncertain. The V gene lost 1 base and the J gene lost 6 bases, with 10 bases spanning the gap. The length of the CDR3 is 13 residues. Germline values: CDR1 SNHLY, CDR2 FYNNEI. CDR3 protein: CASSEELESEQYF. Written as DNA, the CDR3 is TGTGCCAGCAGTGAAGAATTGGAGAGCGAGCAGTACTTC.

As concerns this clonotype: A much larger clonotype is one base distant, so this may be a read error. DNA for the CDR3: TGTGCCTTCAAGACTCATCCCATTTGGAGCACCATATATTTT. Its translation is CAFKTHPIWSTIYF. J is TRBJ1-3 and V is TRBV7-9; no clear D gene. Germline V gene sequence: CDR1 SEHNR, CDR2 FQNEAQ (reference sequence). Trimming stripped 11 bases from V and 9 bases from J, with 23 bases between. This CDR3 has 14 amino acids.

This clonotype has a count of ten or more. The CDR3 reads CASSVGDRGSVDEQFF. DNA for the CDR3: TGTGCCAGCAGCGTAGGGGACAGGGGGTCAGTAGATGAGCAGTTCTTC. The chain couples TRBV9 to TRBJ2-1, with TRBD1 matching over 11 bases. CDR3 length equals 16 residues. V was clipped by 0 bases and J by 8 bases; unmatched bases: 7. Germline CDR1 and CDR2: SGDLS and YYNGEE.

This clonotype has a count of ten or more. The J gene is TRBJ2-7, the V gene TRBV7-6; 8 bases are a match to TRBD1. Trimming at V came to 5 bases and at J to 3 bases, leaving 6 bases not matched to a gene. There are 14 residues in the CDR3. Per germline, CDR1 SGHVS and CDR2 FNYEAQ. CDR3 sequence (DNA): TGTGCCAGCAGCGCCGGGACAGGAGGCTACGAGCAGTACTTC. This gives the protein CASSAGTGGYEQYF.

V usage is TRBV20-1 and J usage is TRBJ2-5; TRBD2 aligns across 7 bases. The CDR3 loop spans 12 amino acids. V gave up 3 bases and J gave up 6 bases; unmatched junction bases: 4. CDR1 DFQATT and CDR2 SNEGSKA come from the germline V gene (reference sequence). For the CDR3, the DNA is TGCAGTGCTAGCGGACTAGTGCAGACCCAGTACTTC. Translation: CSASGLVQTQYF.

This clonotype was seen repeatedly, ten times or more. The chain combines TRBV6-1 with TRBJ1-1; D is unclear. The CDR3 runs 15 residues. The germline CDR1 and CDR2 sequences are MNHNS and SASEGT. Trimming removed 7 bases at V and 2 bases at J, with 17 bases between. The CDR3: CASTQNVALNTEAFF. CDR3 sequence (DNA): TGTGCCAGCACCCAAAATGTGGCACTCAACACTGAAGCTTTCTTT.

The chain has TRBV7-2 and TRBJ2-1, with 10 bases identical to TRBD2. Losses at the gene ends were 5 bases for V and 6 bases for J; bases not matched to a gene: 10. Germline CDR1 reads SGHTA; CDR2 reads FQGNSA. The CDR3 covers 16 residues. CDR3 bases: TGTGCCAGCAGCGCGACCAGGACTAGCGGTTTCAATGAGCAGTTCTTC. Its protein is CASSATRTSGFNEQFF.

About this clonotype: Compared with germline, one end of the junction differs, possibly owing to a read error. This rearrangement joins TRBV6-1 to TRBJ2-7; D unresolved. The germline CDR1 and CDR2 sequences are MNHNS and SASEGT. CDR3 size: 12 residues. CDR3 nucleotides: TGTGCCAGCGGTGAAAGCTATTCCGAGCGGTACTTC. It yields the protein CASGESYSERYF.

V gene TRBV5-1 combines with J gene TRBJ2-7; 10 nucleotides agree with TRBD1. The CDR3 contains 15 residues. Germline V gene lookup returns CDR1 SGHRS and CDR2 YFSETQ. Losses at the gene ends were 6 bases for V and 4 bases for J; bases not matched to a gene: 10. Here the CDR3 DNA reads TGCGCCAGCAAGGGGACGGGACAGGGGTCATACGAGCAGTACTTC. Protein: CASKGTGQGSYEQYF.

V is TRBV10-3 and J is TRBJ2-2, with TRBD2 identical over 10 bases. CDR1 and CDR2 from the germline V gene are ENHRY and SYGVKD. V shed 6 bases, J shed 6 bases, and the junction held 4 bases outside the gene matches. The CDR3 extends over 14 amino acids. The CDR3 protein is CAISVAGGSGELFF. CDR3 DNA: TGTGCCATCAGCGTAGCGGGGGGCTCCGGGGAGCTGTTTTTT.

The chain uses TRBV10-2 and TRBJ1-5, with a tentative D call TRBD1 (5 bases). V dropped 2 bases and J dropped 4 bases, with 9 bases sitting between them. Germline loops: CDR1 WSHSY, CDR2 SAAADI. The CDR3 is 14 amino acids. CDR3 coding DNA: TGCGCCAGCAGTGAGCGGGGGGGTAATCAGCCCCAGCATTTT. Protein product: CASSERGGNQPQHF.

As regards this clonotype: The junction does not match germline at one end; this may be a read error. The chain carries TRBV19 and TRBJ1-1; D may be TRBD1 (6 bases). This CDR3 is built from 14 residues. CDR1 is LNHDA and CDR2 is SQIVND in the germline V gene (reference sequence). The CDR3 DNA reads TGTGCCAGTAGCATGGGGGCAGGGAACGCTGAAGCTTTCTTT. Its translation is CASSMGAGNAEAFF.

Many counts were recorded for this clonotype. This chain connects TRBV19 to TRBJ1-1, with D unresolved. V was cut by 2 bases and J by 1 base, with 2 bases left in between. CDR1 is LNHDA, CDR2 SQIVND, per germline (reference sequence). This CDR3 spans 12 amino acids. In DNA form, the CDR3 reads TGTGCCAGTAGTATACAGAACACTGAAGCTTTCTTT. Protein sequence: CASSIQNTEAFF.

This chain uses TRBV7-3 with TRBJ2-7; possible D gene TRBD1, 6 bases. Germline CDR1 reads SGHTA; CDR2 reads FQGTGA. This CDR3 is 14 amino acids long. V shed 9 bases and J shed 4 bases, with 19 bases lying between them. This chain's CDR3 is CASSTTGTSYEQYF. The CDR3 nucleotides read TGTGCCAGTAGTACAACAGGGACCTCGTACGAGCAGTACTTC.

This rearrangement joins TRBV28 to TRBJ2-7; no clear D gene. The CDR3 consists of 14 residues. Germline V gene sequence: CDR1 MDHEN, CDR2 SYDVKM. The germline V and J ends were trimmed by 2 bases and 2 bases, with 10 bases remaining between them. CDR3 in DNA: TGTGCCAGCAGTTTAGGAGTGGGAACCTACGAGCAGTACTTC. Its translation: CASSLGVGTYEQYF. The full variable domain, with the rest looked up from reference TRBV28 and TRBJ2-7, is DVKVTQSSRYLVKRTGEKVFLECVQDMDHENMFWYRQDPGLGLRLIYFSYDVKMKEKGDIPEGYSVSREKKERFSLILESASTNQTSMYLCASSLGVGTYEQYFGPGTRLTVT.

The V call is TRBV19, the J call TRBJ1-5; 7 bases line up with TRBD1. The germline V gene has CDR1 LNHDA and CDR2 SQIVND (reference sequence). V lost 9 bases and J lost 1; bases outside the gene matches: 12. This CDR3 region has 16 residues. The CDR3 nucleotides are TGTGCCAGCAGCCCCGGGAGGGGGCCAAGCAATCAGCCCCAGCATTTT. Translation gives CASSPGRGPSNQPQHF.

J is TRBJ2-6 and V is TRBV7-2, with 9 bases aligning to TRBD1. Germline V lookup: CDR1 SGHTA, CDR2 FQGNSA. The CDR3 length is 19 residues. V shed 5 bases and J 1 base; nucleotides not matched to a gene: 12. CDR3 nucleotide sequence: TGTGCCAGCAGCCCAAGGTTGGGACAGGGCGTATCTGGGGCCAACGTCCTGACTTTC. Translated: CASSPRLGQGVSGANVLTF. Using reference TRBV7-2 and TRBJ2-6 for the parts outside the CDR3, the full variable domain is GAGVSQSPSNKVTEKGKDVELRCDPISGHTALYWYRQSLGQGLEFLIYFQGNSAPDKSGLPSDRFSAERTGGSVSTLTIQRTQQEDSAVYLCASSPRLGQGVSGANVLTFGAGSRLTVL.

This clonotype was seen many times. The chain has TRBV24-1 and TRBJ2-2; D unclear. CDR1 and CDR2 (germline): KGHDR, SFDVKD. This CDR3 spans 12 amino acids. V lost 12 bases and J 5 bases, leaving 12 bases between the germline ends. DNA of the CDR3: TGTGCCTCGCAGGAAGGGACCGGGGAGCTGTTTTTT. Protein: CASQEGTGELFF.

Ten or more counts support this clonotype. This chain connects TRBV7-2 to TRBJ2-2, with unresolved D. The CDR3 runs to 15 residues. Germline V gene data show CDR1 as SGHTA and CDR2 as FQGNSA. V was trimmed by 0 bases and J by 4 bases, leaving 9 bases between them. This CDR3 is CASSLALGSTGELFF. As DNA, the CDR3 is TGTGCCAGCAGCTTAGCGCTGGGCTCCACCGGGGAGCTGTTTTTT. The complete variable domain, with remaining parts taken from reference TRBV7-2 and TRBJ2-2, reads GAGVSQSPSNKVTEKGKDVELRCDPISGHTALYWYRQSLGQGLEFLIYFQGNSAPDKSGLPSDRFSAERTGGSVSTLTIQRTQQEDSAVYLCASSLALGSTGELFFGEGSRLTVL.